The 9 T cell receptor beta chains below were found in one sample sequenced in a study of immune evolution from preneoplasia to lung adenocarcinoma. Measured with immunoSEQ multiplex PCR; TCRdb has only the in-frame clones, and not every one. The sample lists about 3,700 clones, about four fifths occurring once. Specimen: FFPE invasive lung adenocarcinoma tissue. Source of these receptors: a person between 70 and 80 years old with invasive lung adenocarcinoma.

The chain couples TRBV6-5 to TRBJ2-7; no firm D call. CDR3 length equals 14 residues. V shed 2 bases and J shed 3 bases, with 11 bases lying between them. CDR1 and CDR2 (germline): MNHEY, SVGAGI. CDR3 nucleotide sequence: TGTGCCAGCAGTTACGGTCCAGGCAGCTACGAGCAGTACTTC. Amino acid sequence: CASSYGPGSYEQYF.

This chain uses TRBV18 with TRBJ1-2, with 7 positions matching TRBD1. The germline gives CDR1 KGHSH, CDR2 LQKENI. CDR3 size: 13 residues. J lost 8 bases, V lost 3 bases, and 6 bases had no gene match. The CDR3 spells CASSPPGTDGYTF. The DNA of the CDR3 is TGTGCCAGCTCACCTCCGGGGACAGACGGCTACACCTTC.

This clone was seen just once. The chain couples TRBV5-6 to TRBJ2-5; D uncertain. V gave up 3 bases and J gave up 9 bases, with 24 bases separating them. This CDR3 has 16 amino acids. CDR1 and CDR2 (germline): SGHDT, YYEEEE. CDR3 nucleotides: TGTGCCAGCAGCTCCTGGCCCAGGTCGGGTGGGGTTTCCCAGTACTTC. Amino acids: CASSSWPRSGGVSQYF.

The count of this clone is one. This chain joins TRBV29-1 and TRBJ1-5; the match to TRBD1 covers 8 bases. The V and J ends lost 7 bases and 5 bases, in that order; junction bases with no gene match: 7. Germline V gene sequence: CDR1 SQVTM, CDR2 ANQGSEA. CDR3 length: 13 residues. The CDR3 sequence is CSASGQVDQPQHF. CDR3 nucleotide sequence: TGCAGCGCCTCGGGACAGGTGGATCAGCCCCAGCATTTT.

J is TRBJ2-1 and V is TRBV6-6, with a tentative D call TRBD2 (6 bases). V was trimmed by 6 bases and J by 5 bases, leaving 20 bases between them. The CDR3 is made up of 16 amino acids. Per germline, CDR1 MNHNY and CDR2 SVGAGI (reference sequence). CDR3 sequence (DNA): TGTGCCAGCAGCCACGAGGCGGGATTATCCCACAATGAGCAGTTCTTC. Protein sequence: CASSHEAGLSHNEQFF.

The chain couples TRBV13 to TRBJ2-7; 11 bases fit TRBD2. Germline V gene data show CDR1 as PRHDT and CDR2 as FYEKMQ (reference sequence). The CDR3 is 16 amino acids. J lost 0 bases, V lost 5 bases, and 6 bases had no gene match. The CDR3: CASSLPSGGSSYEQYF. In nucleotides, the CDR3 is TGTGCCAGCAGCCTCCCTAGCGGGGGGAGCTCCTACGAGCAGTACTTC.

The rearrangement joins TRBV30 to TRBJ1-5, with D unresolved. The V gene's germline CDR1 is GTSNPN and CDR2 SVGIG (reference sequence). The V gene lost 3 bases and the J gene lost 4 bases, with 10 bases spanning the gap. This CDR3 region has 13 residues. The CDR3 region is CAWSGESNQPQHF. The CDR3 DNA is TGTGCCTGGAGCGGGGAGTCTAATCAGCCCCAGCATTTT.

This clone has more than one count but fewer than ten. The chain is built from TRBV7-9 and TRBJ2-5; no clear D. Trimming removed 8 bases from V and 2 bases from J, with 12 bases in between. There are 13 residues in the CDR3. Germline values: CDR1 SEHNR, CDR2 FQNEAQ (reference sequence). The CDR3 protein is CASADSAQETQYF. DNA for the CDR3: TGTGCCAGCGCTGACTCAGCACAAGAGACCCAGTACTTC. The complete variable domain, with remaining parts taken from reference TRBV7-9 and TRBJ2-5, reads DTGVSQNPRHKITKRGQNVTFRCDPISEHNRLYWYRQTLGQGPEFLTYFQNEAQLEKSRLLSDRFSAERPKGSFSTLEIQRTEQGDSAMYLCASADSAQETQYFGPGTRLLVL.

This chain connects TRBV2 to TRBJ2-7, with a tentative D call TRBD1 (6 bases). Deletions cut 6 bases from V and 6 bases from J, with 12 bases between. In germline, CDR1 is SNHLY, CDR2 FYNNEI. CDR3 length: 12 residues. Here the CDR3 reads CASSQGSGEQYF. The DNA for the CDR3 is TGTGCCAGCAGCCAGGGGTCGGGCGAGCAGTACTTC.